The 31 T cell receptor beta chains listed next were all sequenced from one sample in a study of shared clonotypes between healthy human individuals. Assay: immunoSEQ multiplex PCR; the TCRdb copy retains only in-frame clones and omits some. The data contain about 2.1 million clones, about 93% of them seen just once; the ten biggest clones take up approximately 1.7%. Naivety among CD8 cells was defined by CD45RO negativity and positive CCR7 selection, thereby excluding terminally differentiated effector memory CD45RA+ cells. The sample was naive CD8+ T cells from PBMCs. Receptors were obtained from a man aged 18 to 29 in good health. Some clones in this sample may be carry-over from other donors' samples.

As to this clone: Other DNA sequences in the same sample also yield this CDR3. This chain links TRBV9 with TRBJ2-7; D might be TRBD2 (6 bases). V lost 2 bases and J lost 3, with 15 bases in between. Germline lookup yields CDR1 SGDLS and CDR2 YYNGEE. The CDR3 has 15 amino acids. The CDR3 spells CASSVTGTGGYEQYF. CDR3 in DNA: TGTGCCAGCAGCGTTACCGGGACTGGAGGCTACGAGCAGTACTTC.

This clone was observed a single time. The junction departs from the called germline gene at one end, perhaps through a read error. The chain links TRBV4-1 to TRBJ1-2; TRBD1 matches 9 bases. The CDR3 runs to 16 residues. CDR1 is MGHRA, CDR2 YSYEKL, per germline. This CDR3 is CASSEDPTGTGYGYTF. CDR3 DNA sequence: TGCGCCAGCAGCGAAGATCCCACCGGGACAGGGTATGGCTACACCTTC.

The rearrangement joins TRBV7-9 to TRBJ2-1; 11 bases are a match to TRBD2. CDR1 is SEHNR and CDR2 is FQNEAQ in the germline V gene (reference sequence). With 3 bases clipped from V and 7 bases from J, the junction kept 2 bases outside the gene matches. This CDR3 has 14 amino acids. CDR3 in amino acids: CASSLSSGRNEQFF. CDR3 coding DNA: TGTGCCAGCAGCTTGTCTAGCGGGAGGAATGAGCAGTTCTTC.

The chain carries TRBV4-3 and TRBJ2-1; D perhaps matches TRBD2 (5 bases). Trimming stripped 1 base from V and 4 bases from J, with 11 bases between. CDR3 length equals 15 residues. Germline lookup yields CDR1 LGHNA and CDR2 YSLEER. The chain's CDR3 is CASSQGFDYYNEQFF. For the CDR3, the DNA is TGCGCCAGCAGCCAAGGTTTTGACTATTACAATGAGCAGTTCTTC.

On this clone itself: Since a far larger clone is one base different, this is likely a read error. This sample includes further DNA sequences coding for the same CDR3. This chain uses TRBV9 with TRBJ1-1; perhaps TRBD1 as D (5 bases). This CDR3 is 15 amino acids long. The V gene's germline CDR1 is SGDLS and CDR2 YYNGEE. Trimming stripped 3 bases from V and 3 bases from J, with 15 bases between. The CDR3 spells CASSATGATDTEAFF. The CDR3 DNA follows: TGTGCCAGCAGCGCAACAGGAGCGACGGACACTGAAGCTTTCTTT.

The gene calls are TRBV4-1 and TRBJ2-1; 7 nucleotides line up with TRBD2. The CDR3 is 17 amino acids. Germline V gene sequence: CDR1 MGHRA, CDR2 YSYEKL. J was trimmed by 3 bases and V by 3 bases; bases with no gene match: 11. The CDR3 is CASSQPTGGAGYNEQFF. As DNA, the CDR3 is TGCGCCAGCAGCCAGCCAACGGGAGGCGCTGGCTACAATGAGCAGTTCTTC.

V is TRBV9 and J is TRBJ2-3; TRBD2 aligns across 10 bases. Germline CDR1 and CDR2: SGDLS and YYNGEE. With 4 bases clipped from V and 4 bases from J, the junction kept 9 bases outside the gene matches. This CDR3 is 16 amino acids long. The CDR3 nucleotides are TGTGCCAGCAGCCCCCCCCTAGCGGGAGTTTCAGATACGCAGTATTTT. Its protein is CASSPPLAGVSDTQYF.

The table lists this clone with a few counts. The V and J genes are TRBV5-6 and TRBJ2-7, with TRBD2 matching over 8 bases. CDR3 size: 16 residues. J gave up 5 bases and V 0 bases, and 10 bases lay outside the gene matches. In germline, CDR1 is SGHDT, CDR2 YYEEEE. CDR3 loop: CASSLGSGRKVNEQYF. The CDR3, as DNA: TGTGCCAGCAGCTTGGGAAGCGGGAGAAAGGTGAACGAGCAGTACTTC.

The V gene is TRBV7-8, the J gene TRBJ1-1; 9 bases line up with TRBD1. CDR1 is SGHVS and CDR2 is FQNEAQ in the germline V gene. The CDR3 loop spans 14 amino acids. V shed 2 bases and J 9 bases; nucleotides not matched to a gene: 7. The CDR3 here is CASSLLGTGNQAFF. The CDR3 DNA reads TGTGCCAGCAGCTTACTCGGGACAGGGAATCAAGCTTTCTTT. The whole variable domain, filled in from reference TRBV7-8 and TRBJ1-1, reads GAGVSQSPRYKVAKRGQDVALRCDPISGHVSLFWYQQALGQGPEFLTYFQNEAQLDKSGLPSDRFFAERPEGSVSTLKIQRTQQEDSAVYLCASSLLGTGNQAFFGQGTRLTVV.

On this clone: This CDR3 is also generated by other DNA sequences in the sample. V is TRBV7-2 and J is TRBJ2-7; maybe TRBD2 (5 bases). From germline, CDR1 is SGHTA and CDR2 FQGNSA. The CDR3 loop spans 14 amino acids. V was clipped by 0 bases and J by 4 bases, with 10 bases between them. CDR3 sequence: CASSLARGGYEQYF. Here the CDR3 DNA reads TGTGCCAGCAGCTTAGCCCGCGGAGGATACGAGCAGTACTTC.

This clone is a singleton in its sample. The chain joins TRBV4-1 to TRBJ2-7; TRBD2 agrees at 11 bases. The CDR3 has 16 residues. Per the germline V gene, CDR1 is MGHRA and CDR2 is YSYEKL. With 0 bases clipped from V and 7 bases from J, the junction kept 8 bases outside the gene matches. The CDR3 DNA reads TGCGCCAGCAGCCAAGATTTCCTAGCGGGAGGATGGGAGCAGTACTTC. Residues: CASSQDFLAGGWEQYF.

With regard to this clone: This specimen includes other DNA sequences encoding the same CDR3. V is TRBV27 and J is TRBJ2-7; 7 positions agree with TRBD1. The CDR3 extends over 14 amino acids. Germline V gene data show CDR1 as MNHEY and CDR2 as SMNVEV (reference sequence). The trim removed 5 bases at V and 2 bases at J, leaving 6 bases unmatched. The CDR3 DNA is TGTGCCAGCAGTGGGTGGGACAGCGCCTACGAGCAGTACTTC. Its translation is CASSGWDSAYEQYF.

This clone was counted once. This chain links TRBV10-3 with TRBJ2-5; TRBD1 agrees at 10 bases. The CDR3 has 14 amino acids. Germline V gene data show CDR1 as ENHRY and CDR2 as SYGVKD. Losses at the gene ends were 6 bases for V and 3 bases for J; bases not matched to a gene: 4. CDR3 in amino acids: CAIRGQGGEETQYF. The CDR3 DNA reads as TGTGCCATCAGAGGACAGGGGGGGGAAGAGACCCAGTACTTC.

The chain couples TRBV29-1 to TRBJ2-7; D is uncertain. This CDR3 contains 12 residues. Germline V lookup: CDR1 SQVTM, CDR2 ANQGSEA. The ends were cut back, 4 bases at V and 3 bases at J, with 10 bases in the middle. CDR3 DNA sequence: TGCAGCGTTGTTAATATGGGCTACGAGCAGTACTTC. Its protein product is CSVVNMGYEQYF.

This clone showed up just once. The chain combines TRBV9 with TRBJ1-2; no definite D call. The germline V gene encodes CDR1 SGDLS and CDR2 YYNGEE. CDR3 length equals 12 residues. V was shortened by 4 bases and J by 0 bases, with 4 bases between the two germline ends. CDR3 protein: CASSTANYGYTF. CDR3 nucleotides: TGTGCCAGCAGCACGGCTAACTATGGCTACACCTTC.

V usage is TRBV29-1 and J usage is TRBJ1-5; maybe TRBD1 (6 bases). Between the trimmed V and J ends, which lost 4 bases and 6 bases, there was a span of 13 bases. CDR3 length: 13 residues. Germline V CDR1 and CDR2: SQVTM, ANQGSEA. The CDR3 coding sequence is TGCAGCGTTGTTACAGGGTTTGCTCAGCCCCAGCATTTT. This encodes CSVVTGFAQPQHF.

The chain carries TRBV27 and TRBJ2-3; D not certain. The germline V and J ends were trimmed by 5 bases and 10 bases, with 13 bases remaining between them. This CDR3 has 12 residues. From germline, CDR1 is MNHEY and CDR2 SMNVEV (reference sequence). The CDR3 region is CASSTTLHPQYF. The DNA of the CDR3 is TGTGCCAGCAGTACAACTCTTCATCCGCAGTATTTT.

This chain uses TRBV19 with TRBJ1-2, with D maybe TRBD1 (6 bases). The ends were cut back, 5 bases at V and 5 bases at J, with 24 bases in the middle. CDR3 length equals 17 residues. Germline loops: CDR1 LNHDA, CDR2 SQIVND (reference sequence). CDR3 region: CASSGPRDTRKVYGYTF. In nucleotides, the CDR3 is TGTGCCAGTAGTGGGCCTCGGGACACCCGTAAGGTTTATGGCTACACCTTC.

The chain recombines TRBV4-3 with TRBJ1-2; D is possibly TRBD1 (6 bases). The CDR3 is 17 amino acids. Germline CDR1 reads LGHNA; CDR2 reads YSLEER. Trimming left V 2 bases short and J 1 base short, with 17 bases between. Here the CDR3 DNA reads TGCGCCAGCAGCCAAAGAACAGGGAGAGGGGTTAACTATGGCTACACCTTC. Translating gives CASSQRTGRGVNYGYTF.

The V gene is TRBV27, the J gene TRBJ2-1, with 7 bases matching TRBD2. Trimming took 5 bases from V and 8 from J; bases not matched to a gene: 12. This CDR3 has 15 residues. Germline CDR1 and CDR2: MNHEY and SMNVEV (reference sequence). The CDR3 DNA reads TGTGCCAGCAGTCCAGAAGCGGGATTGTTCGATGAGCAGTTCTTC. Translating gives CASSPEAGLFDEQFF.

The J gene is TRBJ2-1, the V gene TRBV4-1, with D maybe TRBD1 (5 bases). CDR1 and CDR2 from the germline V gene are MGHRA and YSYEKL. Trimming took 1 base from V and 5 from J, leaving 15 bases between them. The CDR3 runs to 16 residues. In nucleotides, the CDR3 is TGCGCCAGCAGCCAAGTTCGTACAGGTCCTCACAATGAGCAGTTCTTC. Protein: CASSQVRTGPHNEQFF.

The rearrangement joins TRBV6-1 to TRBJ2-1; 14 bases align to TRBD2. Germline V CDR1 and CDR2: MNHNS, SASEGT. V was clipped by 6 bases and J by 6 bases; unmatched bases: 4. This CDR3 has 15 amino acids. The CDR3 sequence: CASSGLAGGSNEQFF. CDR3 coding DNA: TGTGCCAGCAGCGGACTAGCGGGAGGTAGCAATGAGCAGTTCTTC.

V is TRBV29-1 and J is TRBJ2-5; TRBD1 might be the D (6 bases). The tail of the sequence fits TRBJ2-7 better, so the J call may be wrong. Germline CDR1 reads SQVTM; CDR2 reads ANQGSEA. CDR3 size: 14 residues. CDR3 nucleotide sequence: TGCAGCGTTATTGATGGGACAAGCTCCTACGAGCAGTACTTC. Residues: CSVIDGTSSYEQYF.

As concerns this clone: Other DNA sequences within the sample encode an identical CDR3. The V and J genes are TRBV6-5 and TRBJ2-2, with D possibly being TRBD1 (5 bases). The ends were cut back, 2 bases at V and 1 base at J, with 5 bases in the middle. Germline CDR1 MNHEY, CDR2 SVGAGI. This CDR3 comprises 14 residues. CDR3: CASSYRGNTGELFF. In DNA, the CDR3 is TGTGCCAGCAGTTACAGGGGGAACACCGGGGAGCTGTTTTTT.

J is TRBJ2-7 and V is TRBV28; TRBD2 aligns across 9 bases. Germline V gives CDR1 MDHEN, CDR2 SYDVKM. Trimming cost V 8 bases and J 5 bases; bases outside gene matches: 10. This CDR3 is built from 14 residues. DNA of the CDR3: TGTGCCAGCTCGCGGCGGGAGGGGACCCACGAGCAGTACTTC. Protein sequence: CASSRREGTHEQYF.

The chain carries TRBV9 and TRBJ1-1; D may be TRBD1 (5 bases). The CDR3 totals 14 residues. CDR1 is SGDLS, CDR2 YYNGEE, per germline. V lost 3 bases and J lost 0, with 9 bases in between. The CDR3 DNA follows: TGTGCCAGCAGCGGAAGGGGCGTGAACACTGAAGCTTTCTTT. Its translation is CASSGRGVNTEAFF.

V gene TRBV7-9 combines with J gene TRBJ2-2, with 7 nucleotides matching TRBD1. This CDR3 is 15 amino acids long. With V trimmed by 2 bases and J by 6 bases, 6 bases remained unmatched. From germline, CDR1 is SEHNR and CDR2 FQNEAQ (reference sequence). In nucleotides, the CDR3 is TGTGCCAGCAGCTTAATAGAACAGGGGCCCGGGGAGCTGTTTTTT. As protein: CASSLIEQGPGELFF.

This clone was detected only a few times. Other nucleotide sequences from this sample produce the same CDR3. The chain employs TRBV27 and TRBJ2-7, with TRBD1 identical over 8 bases. From germline, CDR1 is MNHEY and CDR2 SMNVEV (reference sequence). V shed 0 bases, J shed 4 bases, and the junction held 5 bases outside the gene matches. The CDR3 is 15 amino acids. CDR3 sequence (DNA): TGTGCCAGCAGTTTATCTGGGACAGGAGATTACGAGCAGTACTTC. It is translated as CASSLSGTGDYEQYF.

About this clone: This CDR3 is also generated by other DNA sequences in the sample. The chain joins TRBV5-6 to TRBJ1-5, with 7 bases aligning to TRBD1. With V trimmed by 0 bases and J by 7 bases, 4 bases remained unmatched. This CDR3 has 14 residues. CDR1 is SGHDT and CDR2 is YYEEEE in the germline V gene. The CDR3 region has the DNA TGTGCCAGCAGCTTGGGGGCAGGGGGGCAGCCCCAGCATTTT. This sequence encodes CASSLGAGGQPQHF.

The chain is built from TRBV27 and TRBJ2-1, with 9 bases lining up with TRBD2. Germline CDR1 is MNHEY and CDR2 is SMNVEV (reference sequence). The CDR3 length is 16 residues. The V segment lost 6 bases and the J segment 3 bases; nucleotides outside the gene matches: 9. In nucleotides, the CDR3 is TGTGCCAGCAGGGGCCTTAGCGGGAGTCTCTACAATGAGCAGTTCTTC. Translating it yields CASRGLSGSLYNEQFF.

The V and J genes are TRBV6-5 and TRBJ2-7, with D perhaps TRBD1 (5 bases). V lost 5 bases and J lost 4, with 18 bases in between. CDR1 is MNHEY and CDR2 is SVGAGI in the germline V gene. This CDR3 region has 15 residues. CDR3 coding DNA: TGTGCCAGCAGTCCCGACGACAGACCCCAATACGAGCAGTACTTC. Translated, it gives CASSPDDRPQYEQYF.